This passage covers 24 T cell receptor beta chains from one sample sequenced in a study of cytotoxic CD8 clonotypes in ibrutinib-treated CLL. Method: immunoSEQ multiplex PCR; TCRdb's copy keeps in-frame clones and lacks some. The sample shows 45,000 to 50,000 clones, approximately 53% of them seen only once. Sequences were derived from PBMCs, sampled after 12 months of ibrutinib treatment. The receptor source for this set is a human donor with chronic lymphocytic leukemia.

This clone has more than one count but fewer than ten. The chain's CDR3 is CASSLYGVSGELFF. The CDR3 region has the DNA TGTGCCAGCAGCTTATATGGGGTCTCCGGGGAGCTGTTTTTT. This chain joins TRBV11-2 and TRBJ2-2; D is uncertain. The CDR3 has 14 amino acids. Germline CDR1 and CDR2: SGHAT and FQNNGV. V was shortened by 2 bases and J by 6 bases, with 10 bases between the two germline ends. The full variable domain, in which reference TRBV11-2 and TRBJ2-2 provide the parts outside the CDR3, is EAGVAQSPRYKIIEKRQSVAFWCNPISGHATLYWYQQILGQGPKLLIQFQNNGVVDDSQLPKDRFSAERLKGVDSTLKIQPAKLEDSAVYLCASSLYGVSGELFFGEGSRLTVL.

The rearrangement links TRBV7-6 to TRBJ2-7, with a possible D match to TRBD1 (7 bases). V was clipped by 0 bases and J by 4 bases, with 10 bases between them. The germline gives CDR1 SGHVS, CDR2 FNYEAQ. The CDR3 covers 14 residues. CDR3: CASSLARDRYEQYF. DNA for the CDR3: TGTGCCAGCAGCTTAGCGCGGGACAGATACGAGCAGTACTTC.

The table lists this clone with a few counts. The genes are TRBV28 and TRBJ2-7; 8 bases agree with TRBD1. The length of the CDR3 is 14 residues. Germline assignment: CDR1 MDHEN and CDR2 SYDVKM. V lost 4 bases to trimming and J lost 9 bases; unmatched junction nucleotides: 11. CDR3 residues: CASSSPWTGPRQYF. The CDR3 DNA reads TGTGCCAGCAGTTCTCCCTGGACAGGGCCACGGCAGTACTTC.

The gene calls are TRBV7-2 and TRBJ2-3; D uncertain. Germline V gene data show CDR1 as SGHTA and CDR2 as FQGNSA. V lost 7 bases and J lost 5, with 19 bases in between. The CDR3 contains 15 residues. CDR3 nucleotides: TGTGCCAGCATCTCCCTCGGGTTTCAAGTAGATACGCAGTATTTT. It yields the protein CASISLGFQVDTQYF.

This sequence joins TRBV5-4 and TRBJ1-2, with a tentative D call TRBD1 (6 bases). V dropped 2 bases and J dropped 8 bases, with 16 bases sitting between them. Germline CDR1 is SGHNT and CDR2 is YYREEE (reference sequence). This CDR3 region has 14 residues. CDR3 in amino acids: CASSLRSGANGYTF. The CDR3 DNA reads as TGTGCCAGCAGCTTAAGGTCGGGGGCAAACGGCTACACCTTC.

This clone was seen at least ten times. The rearrangement uses TRBV4-1 and TRBJ1-1, with 7 bases matching TRBD1. V lost 6 bases to trimming and J lost 0 bases; unmatched junction nucleotides: 4. The germline V gene has CDR1 MGHRA and CDR2 YSYEKL. The CDR3 consists of 14 residues. CDR3 protein: CASRDGTVNTEAFF. Written as DNA, the CDR3 is TGCGCCAGCAGGGACGGGACAGTGAACACTGAAGCTTTCTTT.

This chain uses TRBV6-6 with TRBJ2-5; the match to TRBD1 covers 9 bases. Germline V gene sequence: CDR1 MNHNY, CDR2 SVGAGI (reference sequence). J was trimmed by 5 bases and V by 4 bases; bases with no gene match: 5. CDR3 size: 14 residues. CDR3 nucleotides: TGTGCCAGCAGTTTCCGGGACAGGGTGGAGACCCAGTACTTC. Its protein is CASSFRDRVETQYF.

This clone was counted between two and nine times. V gene TRBV5-1 combines with J gene TRBJ2-3; D is uncertain. Germline assignment: CDR1 SGHRS and CDR2 YFSETQ. V was cut by 3 bases and J by 5 bases, with 4 bases left in between. The CDR3 is 11 amino acids. CDR3 sequence reads: CASSYEDTQYF. The CDR3, as DNA: TGCGCCAGCAGCTACGAAGATACGCAGTATTTT.

This clone was seen at least ten times. The rearrangement links TRBV6-6 to TRBJ1-1; D might be TRBD1 (5 bases). The CDR3 totals 14 residues. Germline CDR1 MNHNY, CDR2 SVGAGI (reference sequence). V lost 2 bases to trimming and J lost 4 bases, with 11 bases between them. The CDR3 loop is CASSYGTGSTEAFF. Here the CDR3 DNA reads TGTGCCAGCAGTTACGGCACAGGATCCACTGAAGCTTTCTTT.

V is TRBV5-6 and J is TRBJ2-1; weak D call: TRBD2 (6 bases). The CDR3 length is 16 residues. V was clipped by 4 bases and J by 8 bases, with 22 bases between them. Germline V gives CDR1 SGHDT, CDR2 YYEEEE. The CDR3 region is CASSGLGDSQADEQFF. CDR3 nucleotide sequence: TGTGCCAGCAGCGGTTTGGGGGACTCCCAAGCGGATGAGCAGTTCTTC.

This CDR3 is CASSPQGSGEQYF. Written as DNA, the CDR3 is TGTGCCAGCAGCCCCCAGGGGTCTGGGGAGCAGTACTTC. This sequence joins TRBV9 and TRBJ2-7, with a possible D match to TRBD1 (6 bases). The germline gives CDR1 SGDLS, CDR2 YYNGEE. V was pared by 4 bases and J by 7 bases, with 15 bases between. The CDR3 contains 13 residues.

V usage is TRBV2 and J usage is TRBJ1-3; tentative D call: TRBD1 (5 bases). Germline V gene data show CDR1 as SNHLY and CDR2 as FYNNEI. The CDR3 length is 15 residues. Trimming cost V 4 bases and J 3 bases, with 13 bases left between them. CDR3 sequence: CASSVGRGFGNTIYF. CDR3 nucleotide sequence: TGTGCCAGCAGTGTCGGTAGGGGCTTTGGAAACACCATATATTTT.

The V and J genes are TRBV5-1 and TRBJ2-5; D remains ambiguous. CDR3 length: 9 amino acids. V was cut by 6 bases and J by 5 bases, with 2 bases left in between. The germline CDR1 and CDR2 sequences are SGHRS and YFSETQ. For the CDR3, the DNA is TGCGCCAGCACCGAGACCCAGTACTTC. This encodes CASTETQYF.

The chain has TRBV28 and TRBJ1-4, with D possibly being TRBD1 (5 bases). Trimming shortened V by 6 bases and J by 7 bases, and 15 bases separated the two germline ends. Germline V CDR1 and CDR2: MDHEN, SYDVKM. The CDR3 is 14 amino acids. CDR3 region: CASSPPVGPEKLFF. DNA of the CDR3: TGTGCCAGCAGCCCACCAGTGGGGCCTGAAAAACTGTTTTTT.

The chain combines TRBV29-1 with TRBJ2-7, with 10 bases lining up with TRBD2. The CDR3 extends over 13 amino acids. The V gene end was trimmed by 4 bases and the J gene end by 0 bases; junction bases not matched to a gene: 0. Germline loops: CDR1 SQVTM, CDR2 ANQGSEA. The CDR3 sequence: CSVGTSGSYEQYF. The CDR3 nucleotides are TGCAGCGTTGGGACTAGCGGCTCCTACGAGCAGTACTTC.

J is TRBJ2-6 and V is TRBV5-1; 9 bases align to TRBD2. Losses at the gene ends were 7 bases for V and 4 bases for J; bases not matched to a gene: 9. CDR1 is SGHRS and CDR2 is YFSETQ in the germline V gene. The CDR3 covers 16 residues. DNA of the CDR3: TGCGCCAGCCGAAGCGGGAGGACCGCCGGGGCCAACGTCCTGACTTTC. It encodes CASRSGRTAGANVLTF. Drawing the rest from reference TRBV5-1 and TRBJ2-6, the complete variable domain is KAGVTQTPRYLIKTRGQQVTLSCSPISGHRSVSWYQQTPGQGLQFLFEYFSETQRNKGNFPGRFSGRQFSNSRSEMNVSTLELGDSALYLCASRSGRTAGANVLTFGAGSRLTVL.

This clone was detected ten times or more. An end of the junction differs from the germline gene, which may be a read error. The CDR3, as DNA: TGTGCTAGCAGCTTAGGGGCCAAGGCCGGGGAGCTGTTTTTT. Protein sequence: CASSLGAKAGELFF. The rearrangement joins TRBV7-7 to TRBJ2-2; possible D gene TRBD1, 5 bases. CDR3 length: 14 residues. Germline V CDR1 and CDR2: SSHAT, FNYEAQ (reference sequence).

This sequence joins TRBV19 and TRBJ1-2; D gene uncertain. Germline V gene lookup returns CDR1 LNHDA and CDR2 SQIVND (reference sequence). V dropped 5 bases and J dropped 0 bases, with 13 bases sitting between them. This CDR3 comprises 15 residues. The CDR3 nucleotides are TGTGCCAGTAGTGTCGGCAGTCCCGCTAACTATGGCTACACCTTC. Its translation is CASSVGSPANYGYTF.

The chain combines TRBV28 with TRBJ2-1, with no clear D. The CDR3 runs 15 residues. Germline V lookup: CDR1 MDHEN, CDR2 SYDVKM. Trimming stripped 6 bases from V and 6 bases from J, with 18 bases between. The CDR3 loop reads CASSNPSYSINEQFF. The CDR3 nucleotides read TGTGCCAGCAGCAATCCAAGTTACAGCATCAATGAGCAGTTCTTC. Together with reference TRBV28 and TRBJ2-1, the CDR3 gives the full variable domain: DVKVTQSSRYLVKRTGEKVFLECVQDMDHENMFWYRQDPGLGLRLIYFSYDVKMKEKGDIPEGYSVSREKKERFSLILESASTNQTSMYLCASSNPSYSINEQFFGPGTRLTVL.

The rearrangement links TRBV28 to TRBJ2-7; TRBD1 agrees at 8 bases. The CDR3 sequence is 14 residues long. V lost 3 bases and J lost 2; bases outside the gene matches: 3. Germline values: CDR1 MDHEN, CDR2 SYDVKM. The DNA for the CDR3 is TGTGCCAGCAGTTTTGGGGGACAGGCCTACGAGCAGTACTTC. It codes for CASSFGGQAYEQYF.

There are many counts of this clone. The chain couples TRBV11-2 to TRBJ2-7; a weak D match, TRBD1 (6 bases). In germline, CDR1 is SGHAT, CDR2 FQNNGV. The CDR3 consists of 16 residues. V was trimmed by 1 base and J by 0 bases, leaving 13 bases between them. CDR3: CASSLAQGPSSYEQYF. DNA of the CDR3: TGTGCCAGCAGCTTAGCACAGGGTCCCAGCTCCTACGAGCAGTACTTC.

The chain carries TRBV5-4 and TRBJ2-3, with D unresolved. CDR3 length: 15 amino acids. Trimming cost V 4 bases and J 0 bases, with 12 bases left between them. CDR1 is SGHNT and CDR2 is YYREEE in the germline V gene (reference sequence). Written as DNA, the CDR3 is TGTGCCAGCAGCCCGCTAGAACGAAGCACAGATACGCAGTATTTT. The encoded protein is CASSPLERSTDTQYF.

This clone has a handful of counts. This chain links TRBV28 with TRBJ1-5, with D possibly TRBD1 on 6 matching bases. Germline CDR1 reads MDHEN; CDR2 reads SYDVKM. This CDR3 has 15 amino acids. Trimming shortened V by 6 bases and J by 6 bases, and 18 bases separated the two germline ends. This CDR3 is CASRIQGQSAQPQHF. CDR3 nucleotide sequence: TGTGCCAGCAGAATACAGGGTCAGAGCGCTCAGCCCCAGCATTTT.

This chain links TRBV9 with TRBJ1-1; D possibly corresponds to TRBD1 (5 bases). The germline gives CDR1 SGDLS, CDR2 YYNGEE. Trimming pared 1 base from V and 2 bases from J, leaving 6 bases between. The CDR3 totals 13 residues. CDR3 loop: CASSVQGNTEAFF. In DNA form, the CDR3 reads TGTGCCAGCAGCGTACAGGGCAACACTGAAGCTTTCTTT.